A single T cell receptor beta chain is shown here with its context. These data come from a study of blood T cell repertoires in COVID-19. Looking at the study overall: Acute and convalescent COVID-19 samples came from the United States, Italy and Spain.

Trimming pared 4 bases from V and 5 bases from J, leaving 17 bases between. Per the germline V gene, CDR1 is LGHNA and CDR2 is YSLEER. The CDR3 totals 15 residues. Clones were sequenced by immunoSEQ multiplex PCR, and TCRdb holds only the in-frame ones, with some missing. Among 75,000 or so clones listed, around 80% were seen once. The specimen sequenced was peripheral blood. This TCR came from a man in his 60s with active or convalescent COVID-19. The rearrangement links TRBV4-3 to TRBJ2-5; TRBD1 is a possible D gene (6 bases). The CDR3 protein is CASSPGTGYTETQYF. The CDR3 DNA follows: TGCGCCAGCAGCCCGGGCACAGGGTATACGGAGACCCAGTACTTC.